This TCR beta chain was sequenced for a study of shared clonotypes between healthy human individuals (dated by TCRdb to 2020 to 2022). With regard to the full study: Two women and three men aged 18 to 49 years were included in the cohort. For each donor, CD4 naive and CD4 memory were each given three plates, CD8 naive was given two plates, and CD8 memory was given one plate. To estimate repertoire size and how much clonotypes are shared between individuals, the study performed deep sequencing of blood TCR repertoires from a few healthy adults. Libraries were prepared and TCR repertoires were sequenced by different laboratories using diverse techniques, in order to increase sequencing depth and limit assay-specific biases. Between about 0.8 and 9.5 billion PBMCs per donor were obtained by leukapheresis. Summary of the overall study and its limitations: Compared with non-shared clonotypes, the clonotypes found in all four sorted-subset donors had higher generation probabilities. Based on pairwise subsampling, the degree of clonotype sharing among donors was expected to be affected by sequencing depth. Larger estimated clonotype richness was generally found for naive subsets than for memory subsets. Incomplete sequencing was indicated by rarefaction of sorted-subset datasets, despite the large sequencing depth. The genetic and exposure-history diversity represented was limited by the small number of donors. About 5% of naive CD4, around 4% of naive CD8, about 2.1% of memory CD4, and 0.4% of memory CD8 clonotypes were shared across a few donors. Sampling was restricted to blood, and TCR repertoires in tissue are likely to differ from TCR repertoires in blood.

The donors were healthy, HIV-negative adults with no recently reported acute infections or vaccinations. All donors were Caucasian adults living in Nashville, Tennessee, USA. CD4+ T cells were enriched by magnetic negative selection, after which naive cells were positively selected on CD45RA and the negative fraction was taken as the memory subset. Blood was obtained by leukapheresis, after which PBMCs were separated by Ficoll-Histopaque density gradient centrifugation and cryopreserved in liquid nitrogen vapor phase. Analytical flow cytometry was used to check the purity and quantity of every magnetically sorted T cell population. Genomic DNA was isolated from each sorted fraction and quantified by UV absorbance on a Nanodrop 2000c. As to this clone: The antigen it recognizes is unknown. Per-nucleotide qualities are absent, and no much larger clonotype sits a single base away.

Using the deep immunoSEQ assay, TCR CDR3 regions were amplified from genomic DNA by multiplex PCR. Extracted genomic DNA from each cell subset was distributed evenly across all wells of several immunoSEQ 96-well plates, and each plate was treated as a replicate. For sorted subsets, approximately 210 ng genomic DNA, equal to tens of thousands of T cell genomes, was loaded into each replicate PCR. Purified libraries were quantified with a Qubit 3.0 fluorometer, sized on a Bioanalyzer 2100, and re-quantified with the KAPA Library Quantification kit. Every immunoSEQ 96-well plate was sequenced on a separate single-read 150-cycle Illumina NextSeq 550 flow cell. The authors processed their data as follows. Because the immunoSEQ output held only junctional sequences and lacked quality scores, the filtering could not match the filtering applied to full-length reads. To assign V/J genes and CDR3, sequences were annotated against IMGT germline references using PyIR, a Python wrapper for IgBLAST v1.9. Reads with weak V/J assignments (E-value above 1e-6), missing CDR3, stop codons, out-of-frame junctions, or ambiguous translated residues were removed. V3J clonotypes were defined by identical inferred V gene, J gene, and CDR3 amino acid sequence. Percentage overlap between repertoires was calculated by dividing the number of shared unique clonotypes by the size of the smaller repertoire. RTK rarefaction, the Chao1 estimator, and Recon v2.1 estimates of unobserved clonotypes were used to assess repertoire richness. Generation probabilities were computed with OLGA for all TCRbeta clonotypes obtained by the gDNA method from a handful of donors. Imported from immuneACCESS, the table was reduced by TCRdb to in-frame sequences with V and J called. These copies leave out some clones; in studies compared against another copy, an unresolved V gene accounts for under half, and the cause of the remainder is not known. For V, J and clone size, that table is used; D and trimming come from the DNA. Recorded for this sample are about a million clones; roughly 77% of them occurred a single time. The top ten hold 0.7% to 0.95% of the sample.

The TCR comes from a man aged 18 to 30 in good health. Some clones in this sample may be carry-over from other donors' samples. Source material: memory CD4+ T cells from PBMCs. The cell subset or site label corresponds to: CD45RA-negative fraction.

The CDR3 protein is CASSFLAGVRSYEQYF. The nucleotide sequence reads as follows: TGTGCCAGCAGCTTCCTGGCAGGCGTCCGCTCCTACGAGCAGTACTTC. The chain is assembled from TRBV5-6 and TRBJ2-7, with the D segment identity uncertain. Trimming removed 2 bases from V and 0 bases from J, leaving 15 bases between the germline ends. The germline V gene provides CDR1 SGHDT and CDR2 YYEEEE. The CDR3 runs 16 residues from the cysteine to the phenylalanine. Only the CDR3 part of the read is kept: 48 bases, read in frame from the first base.